The clone carrying this TCR beta chain appeared many times. Its antigen is currently unknown. These data belong to a study of glioma-infiltrating T cells. Notes on the study in general: Very few CDR3 sequences were shared between tissue and blood. Gliomas, especially low-grade, showed above-expected tissue-blood divergence; non-neoplastic patients showed below.

Amplification of TCR alpha and beta CDR3 regions from RNA used iRepertoire nested multiplex PCR. One-step reverse transcription and amplification started from approximately 100-400 ng of tissue mRNA or PBMC total RNA. TCRdb reanalysed the multiplex PCR reads using MiXCR and keeps one entry per CDR3 protein. The data contain under 150,000 distinct CDR3 sequences, approximately 24% of them singletons. Germline assignment: CDR1 DFQATT and CDR2 SNEGSKA (reference sequence). With V trimmed by 4 bases and J by 6 bases, 12 bases remained unmatched. This CDR3 is 16 amino acids long. This receptor was taken from a human donor with low-grade glioma or glioblastoma, undergoing nonglioma brain surgery, or in good health (not recorded which). The chain uses TRBV20-1 and TRBJ1-5; 10 nucleotides line up with TRBD1. The sample comprised glioma tissue, nonneoplastic brain tissue, or PBMCs (not recorded which). The CDR3 loop is CSAIDRGLGGGQPQHF. CDR3 coding DNA: TGCAGTGCTATAGACAGGGGGCTCGGAGGAGGTCAGCCCCAGCATTTT.